This entry lists 2 T cell receptor beta chains sequenced from one sample in a study of T cells in Graves' hyperthyroidism and ophthalmopathy. Authors of the study amplified TCR beta CDR3 regions from RNA transcripts. A first-round RT-PCR of the TCR CDR3 used the HTBI primer set. TCRdb used MiXCR to reprocess the multiplex PCR reads, holding one entry per CDR3 protein. In the table there are nearly 600,000 distinct CDR3 sequences, 14% of which are singletons. Sequencing was carried out using blood. The receptors stem from a young woman with Graves' ophthalmopathy.

This clonotype came up a few times. The V gene is TRBV9, the J gene TRBJ1-3; D call uncertain. The CDR3 covers 15 residues. Trimming took 4 bases from V and 0 from J, leaving 11 bases between them. Per germline, CDR1 SGDLS and CDR2 YYNGEE. CDR3 DNA sequence: TGTGCCAGCAGCCCCCGCTCAGGCTCTGGAAACACCATATATTTT. The encoded protein is CASSPRSGSGNTIYF. Full variable domain (rest looked up from reference TRBV9 and TRBJ1-3): DSGVTQTPKHLITATGQRVTLRCSPRSGDLSVYWYQQSLDQGLQFLIQYYNGEERAKGNILERFSAQQFPDLHSELNLSSLELGDSALYFCASSPRSGSGNTIYFGEGSWLTVV.

In its sample, this clonotype was seen a few times. The chain carries TRBV27 and TRBJ2-1, with 7 bases that match TRBD1. Trimming at V came to 7 bases and at J to 6 bases, leaving 9 bases not matched to a gene. Germline V gene lookup returns CDR1 MNHEY and CDR2 SMNVEV (reference sequence). CDR3 size: 14 residues. The CDR3 DNA reads as TGTGCCAGCACCCGACAGGGTTCAAGCAATGAGCAGTTCTTC. Translating gives CASTRQGSSNEQFF.